This TCR beta chain was captured by sequencing in a study of T cells in Graves' hyperthyroidism and ophthalmopathy. Regarding this clonotype: What it recognizes is unknown. This may stem from a read error, because a much larger clone lies one nucleotide away.

Graves' hyperthyroidism was deemed stable absent ophthalmopathy progression within 18 months. Each diagnosis was grounded in clinical symptoms, serum thyroxine and TRAb, thyroid ultrasound, and orbital computed tomography. Study findings and constraints: Appearing also in blood were most of the thyroid clonotypes expanded above 0.001.

Amplification of TCR beta CDR3 regions was performed using RNA transcripts as template. Carried out on the TCR CDR3, a first-round RT-PCR used the HTBI primer set. TCRdb processed the multiplex PCR reads anew with MiXCR; each CDR3 protein has one entry. The table includes some 510,000 distinct CDR3 sequences, more than 45% detected once. Germline V lookup: CDR1 SEHNR, CDR2 FQNEAQ (reference sequence). There are 13 residues in the CDR3. The J gene is TRBJ2-7, the V gene TRBV7-9, with 7 nucleotides matching TRBD1. Sample: peripheral blood or thyroid tissue (not recorded which). This clonotype originated in a woman aged 18-30 years with Graves' hyperthyroidism. The CDR3 sequence is CASSVTGVSEQCF. The CDR3 bases are TGTGCCAGCAGCGTTACAGGGGTCAGCGAGCAGTGCTTC. Supplemented by reference TRBV7-9 and TRBJ2-7, the full variable domain reads DTGVSQNPRHKITKRGQNVTFRCDPISEHNRLYWYRQTLGQGPEFLTYFQNEAQLEKSRLLSDRFSAERPKGSFSTLEIQRTEQGDSAMYLCASSVTGVSEQCFGPGTRLTVT.